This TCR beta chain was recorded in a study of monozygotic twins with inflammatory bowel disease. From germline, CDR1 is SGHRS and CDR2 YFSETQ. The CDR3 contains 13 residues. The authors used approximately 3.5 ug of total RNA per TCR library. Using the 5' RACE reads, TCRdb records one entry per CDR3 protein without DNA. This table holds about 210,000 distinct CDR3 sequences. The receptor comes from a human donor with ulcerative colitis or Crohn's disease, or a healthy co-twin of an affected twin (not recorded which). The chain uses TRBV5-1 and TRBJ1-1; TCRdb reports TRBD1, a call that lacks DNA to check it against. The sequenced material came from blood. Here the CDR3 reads CASSWHDRDEAFF.